The next 5 T cell receptor beta chains were all read from a single sample in a study of CD8+CD57+ T cells in acquired aplastic anemia. Profiling of TCR beta VDJ combinations and CDR3 sequences used genomic DNA as template. Each CDR3 protein is one row after TCRdb ran MiXCR on the reads. The sample gives around 500,000 distinct CDR3 sequences, around 30% of which show up once; 0.75% to 0.95% is in the top ten. Whoever was chosen for sequencing had shown CD8+CD57+ cell expansion by flow cytometry. Specimen: sorted CD4+, CD8+, or CD8+CD57+ T cells (not recorded which) from PBMCs. These receptors were taken from a human donor with aplastic anemia.

Note on this clonotype: The germline gene is not matched at one end of the junction; a read error may be the cause. This chain uses TRBV7-7 with TRBJ2-7, with D perhaps TRBD1 (6 bases). Germline V gene data show CDR1 as SSHAT and CDR2 as FNYEAQ (reference sequence). The CDR3 is 13 amino acids. This CDR3 reads CASSLGQWGEQYF. CDR3 DNA: TGTGCTAGCAGCTTAGGACAGTGGGGCGAGCAGTACTTC.

This clonotype showed up many times. The V and J genes are TRBV20-1 and TRBJ1-3; 8 bases are shared with TRBD1. There are 14 residues in the CDR3. Trimming took 6 bases from V and 6 from J; bases not matched to a gene: 10. Germline loops: CDR1 DFQATT, CDR2 SNEGSKA (reference sequence). For the CDR3, the DNA is TGCAGTGCCAAGAGGACAGGGTTCGAAAACACCATATATTTT. Its translation: CSAKRTGFENTIYF.

This sequence joins TRBV28 and TRBJ2-3; D may match TRBD1 or TRBD2 (5 bases each). Germline V gene sequence: CDR1 MDHEN, CDR2 SYDVKM. This CDR3 is 16 amino acids long. The germline V and J ends were trimmed by 0 bases and 1 base, with 11 bases remaining between them. The CDR3 here is CASSLWGPAGTDTQYF. CDR3 nucleotides: TGTGCCAGCAGTTTATGGGGACCCGCGGGCACAGATACGCAGTATTTT. The whole variable domain, remainder taken from reference TRBV28 and TRBJ2-3, is DVKVTQSSRYLVKRTGEKVFLECVQDMDHENMFWYRQDPGLGLRLIYFSYDVKMKEKGDIPEGYSVSREKKERFSLILESASTNQTSMYLCASSLWGPAGTDTQYFGPGTRLTVL.

The V gene is TRBV10-3, the J gene TRBJ1-6, with 9 bases that match TRBD1. Germline assignment: CDR1 ENHRY and CDR2 SYGVKD. The CDR3 extends over 12 amino acids. J was trimmed by 14 bases and V by 6 bases; bases with no gene match: 5. The CDR3 coding sequence is TGTGCCATCAGGGGGACAGGGTACTCCCTCCACTTT. As protein: CAIRGTGYSLHF.

This clonotype was detected a few times. V and J are TRBV24-1 and TRBJ1-2; perhaps TRBD1 as D (6 bases). This CDR3 region has 12 residues. V dropped 1 base and J dropped 13 bases, with 12 bases sitting between them. CDR1 and CDR2 (germline): KGHDR, SFDVKD. The CDR3 DNA reads as TGTGCCACCAGTGATTTTTGGGGGGGCGTCACCTTC. It codes for CATSDFWGGVTF.